This T cell receptor beta chain was captured in a study of T cells in Graves' hyperthyroidism and ophthalmopathy. V shed 4 bases, J shed 6 bases, and the junction held 9 bases outside the gene matches. There are 15 residues in the CDR3. CDR1 is SGHRS, CDR2 YFSETQ, per germline. This clonotype appeared a few times. Authors of the study amplified TCR beta CDR3 regions from RNA transcripts. RT-PCR in the first round (using the HTBI primer set) targeted the TCR CDR3. TCRdb analysed the multiplex PCR reads with MiXCR anew, one entry per CDR3 protein. The sample has hundreds of thousands of distinct CDR3 sequences, just under 45% seen once.

Sequencing was performed on peripheral blood or thyroid tissue (not recorded which). The gene calls are TRBV5-1 and TRBJ1-2; 10 positions match TRBD1. The origin of this receptor is an adult man with Graves' disease, either hyperthyroidism or ophthalmopathy (not recorded which). CDR3 region: CASSPDRGPRDGYTF. CDR3 sequence (DNA): TGCGCCAGCAGCCCTGACAGGGGGCCCCGGGATGGCTACACCTTC. Combining the CDR3 with reference TRBV5-1 and TRBJ1-2 gives the whole variable domain KAGVTQTPRYLIKTRGQQVTLSCSPISGHRSVSWYQQTPGQGLQFLFEYFSETQRNKGNFPGRFSGRQFSNSRSEMNVSTLELGDSALYLCASSPDRGPRDGYTFGSGTRLTVV.